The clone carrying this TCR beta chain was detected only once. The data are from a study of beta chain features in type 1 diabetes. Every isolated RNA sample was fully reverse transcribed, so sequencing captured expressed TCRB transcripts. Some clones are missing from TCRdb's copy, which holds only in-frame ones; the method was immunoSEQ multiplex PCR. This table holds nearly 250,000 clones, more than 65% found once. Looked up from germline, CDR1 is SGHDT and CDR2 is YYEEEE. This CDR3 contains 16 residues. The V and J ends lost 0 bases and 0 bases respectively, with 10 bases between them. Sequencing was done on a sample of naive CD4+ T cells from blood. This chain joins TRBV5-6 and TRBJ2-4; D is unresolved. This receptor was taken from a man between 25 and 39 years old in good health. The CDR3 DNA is TGTGCCAGCAGCTTGGTTGGCGATTTAGCCAAAAACATTCAGTACTTC. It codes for CASSLVGDLAKNIQYF.